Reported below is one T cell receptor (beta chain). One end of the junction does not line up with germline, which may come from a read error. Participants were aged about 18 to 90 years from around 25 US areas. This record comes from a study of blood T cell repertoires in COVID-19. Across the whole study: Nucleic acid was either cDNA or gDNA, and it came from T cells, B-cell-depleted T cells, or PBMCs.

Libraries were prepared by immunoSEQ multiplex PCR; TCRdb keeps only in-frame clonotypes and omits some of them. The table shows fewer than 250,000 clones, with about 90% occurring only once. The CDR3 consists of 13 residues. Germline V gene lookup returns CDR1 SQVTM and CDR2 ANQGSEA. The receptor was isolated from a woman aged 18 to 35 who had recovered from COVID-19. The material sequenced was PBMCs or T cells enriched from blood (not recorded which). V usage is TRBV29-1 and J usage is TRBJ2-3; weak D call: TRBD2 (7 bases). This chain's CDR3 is CSGGPGGPDTQYF. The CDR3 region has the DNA TGTAGCGGTGGCCCCGGGGGGCCAGATACGCAGTATTTT.